The present T cell receptor beta chain was sequenced within a study of shared clonotypes between healthy human individuals. Study-wide background: CD4 naive and CD4 memory each took three plates per donor, while CD8 naive took two and CD8 memory one. Study results and caveats: Expectations were that clonotype sharing among donors would be affected by sequencing depth.

Measured with immunoSEQ multiplex PCR; TCRdb has only the in-frame clones, and not every one. The sample contains about 2,100,000 clones, more than 85% of which appear only once. Comments on this clone: Its antigen remains unidentified.

The naive CD8 population came from CD45RO-negative cells selected for CCR7, without terminally differentiated effector memory CD45RA+ cells. The germline gives CDR1 SQVTM, CDR2 ANQGSEA. Trimming stripped 6 bases from V and 2 bases from J, with 11 bases between. The CDR3 runs 12 residues. The rearrangement uses TRBV29-1 and TRBJ2-7; D uncertain. The sequenced material came from naive CD8+ T cells from PBMCs. This sequence originates from a man aged 18 to 30 in good health. Some clones in this sample may be carry-over from other donors' samples. CDR3 coding DNA: TGCAGCGTCCGGTTCACCCCCTACGAGCAGTACTTC. As protein: CSVRFTPYEQYF.